A selection of T cell receptor beta chains follows, all from one sample in a study of blood T cell repertoires in COVID-19. The protocol was immunoSEQ multiplex PCR, while the TCRdb copy is restricted to in-frame clones and leaves out a portion. The table includes around 430,000 clones, about 87% detected once. Material for sequencing was PBMCs or T cells enriched from blood (not recorded which). The receptors come from a woman aged 45-60 years who had recovered from COVID-19. CDR3s include the opening cysteine and the closing phenylalanine or tryptophan.

>TRBJ1-1|TRBV27
CASRPTGDPEAFF
>TRBJ1-2|TRBV11-2
CASSPDRGGGYTF
>TRBJ1-6|TRBV11-3
CAPQGITNSPLHF
>TRBJ2-1|TRBV28
CASSFPGYNEQFF
>TRBJ2-7|TRBV13
CASSSTGLGRKRSSYEQYF
>TRBJ1-5|TRBV7-2
CASSLTEQPQHF
>TRBJ1-6|TRBV14
CASSQGGGNSPLHF
>TRBJ2-6|TRBV13
CASSQRTFLSSGANVLTF
>TRBJ2-3|TRBV28
CASSLGQRTDTQYF
>TRBJ1-3|TRBV2
CASSTDGLSGNTIYF
>TRBJ2-7|TRBV4-3
CASSQWASGGYEQYF
>TRBJ2-7|TRBV28
CASLEGRAYEQYF
>TRBJ1-2|TRBV5-1
CASSLGPSEVLAGGYTF
>TRBJ2-1|TRBV5-1
CASSPGLAAGSGEQFF
>TRBJ1-4|TRBV19
CASKDRTENEKLFF
>TRBJ2-1|TRBV12-5
CASAPGLSGQFF
>TRBJ1-2|TRBV29-1
CSVGQGYGYTF
>TRBJ2-6|TRBV15
CATSRDRRLAGGRSSGANVLTF
>TRBJ1-5|TRBV1
CTSSHHHGTANQPQHF
>TRBJ2-7|TRBV18
CASSPQGSPVYEQYF
>TRBJ1-6|TRBV5-1
CASSPGQVDTPLHF
>TRBJ2-5|TRBV6-5
CASSYSLRGQQETQYF
>TRBJ1-3|TRBV18
CASSTGSGNTIYF
>TRBJ2-1|TRBV28
CASSLGLAGGGEQFF
>TRBJ2-1|TRBV2
CASSYRTGSEQFF
>TRBJ1-1|TRBV30
CAWTPDRGFFGAFF
>TRBJ1-5|TRBV4-1
CASSQDLGQPQHF
>TRBJ2-3|TRBV30
CAWRDRGTDTQYF
>TRBJ1-3|TRBV27
CASSPTVMNTIYF
>TRBJ2-1|TRBV30
CAWSWLHNEQFF
>TRBJ1-4|TRBV27
CASMEGSNEKLFF
>TRBJ1-4|TRBV28
CASSPGGLNEKLFF
>TRBJ2-7|TRBV11-1
CASSPLGSSGTYEQYF
>TRBJ1-5|TRBV7-8
CASSLATGVGQPQHF
>TRBJ1-6|TRBV7-2
CASSLETGAYSPLHF
>TRBJ2-3|TRBV5-6
CASSLSGIDTQYF
>TRBJ1-2|TRBV30
CAWRSGVTNYGYTF
>TRBJ2-5|TRBV28
CASSLSGVKTQYF
>TRBJ2-1|TRBV2
CASSSDSRANEQFF
>TRBJ2-7|TRBV10-3
CAISDRDRVFEQYF
>TRBJ2-3|TRBV5-8
CASSARPGLAGGGATQYF
>TRBJ2-7|TRBV4-2
CASSPPDRGYEQYF
>TRBJ2-7|TRBV5-1
CASSLAGTALSYEQYF
>TRBJ1-5|TRBV4-1
CASSQDFGYNQPQHF
>TRBJ2-7|TRBV28
CASSFRGSSYEQYF
>TRBJ2-3|TRBV7-2
CASSSIGGGSTDTQYF
>TRBJ1-2|TRBV28
CASSFPGTGGPNYGYTF
>TRBJ1-2|TRBV25-1
CASSEYPDTLGYTF
>TRBJ1-2|TRBV13
CASSLLRQGVGGYTF
>TRBJ2-7|TRBV7-9
CASSPRTGRNSYEQYF
>TRBJ1-2|TRBV6-5
CASSYFTGINYGYTF
>TRBJ1-1|TRBV7-9
CATAQTAMNTEAFF